The table lists the clone carrying this T cell receptor beta chain with a few counts. The CDR3 runs 13 residues. Germline loops: CDR1 SGHTA, CDR2 FQGNSA. Trimming cost V 1 base and J 3 bases, with 4 bases left between them. The authors' processing: Counts of nucleated cells, estimated from reference gene primer amplification, were obtained. TCRdb keeps only in-frame clones here, not all; method: immunoSEQ multiplex PCR. V and J calls plus clone size are reproduced from that table; the DNA served to infer D and trimming. There are around 430,000 clones in the sample; 70% to 90% occur only once, and around 12% lies in the top ten. This entry is derived from a study of blood T cell repertoires in COVID-19. Study-wide background: COVID-19 samples collected from the United States, Italy and Spain covered acute and convalescent phases.

Seattle's cohort entered during active infection and was followed longitudinally. The sequenced sample was peripheral blood. This clonotype originated in a woman between 45 and 65 years old with COVID-19, enrolled during active disease. V is TRBV7-2 and J is TRBJ1-5; no clear D. This CDR3 reads CASSLVANQPQHF. In nucleotides, the CDR3 is TGTGCCAGCAGCTTAGTGGCCAATCAGCCCCAGCATTTT. Combining the CDR3 with reference TRBV7-2 and TRBJ1-5 gives the whole variable domain GAGVSQSPSNKVTEKGKDVELRCDPISGHTALYWYRQSLGQGLEFLIYFQGNSAPDKSGLPSDRFSAERTGGSVSTLTIQRTQQEDSAVYLCASSLVANQPQHFGDGTRLSIL.